A selection of T cell receptor beta chains follows, all from one sample in a study of brain T cells in children with intractable seizures. Here immunoSEQ multiplex PCR was the method, and the copy in TCRdb shows in-frame clones only, minus some. This table holds under 400,000 clones, about 93% found once. Sequencing used peripheral blood, obtained 4 to 5 months after surgery. These receptors were taken from a boy younger than two with tuberous sclerosis and intractable seizures. CDR3s include the opening cysteine and the closing phenylalanine or tryptophan. A D gene is named only where the DNA matches it firmly. Only part of the rows carry a size: once, few, many, or a class if the clone is expanded.

>TRBJ2-5|TRBD2|NA|TRBV14
TGTGCCAGCAGCCAAGTCCGCGGGGGACGCCAAGAGACCCAGTACTTC
CASSQVRGGRQETQYF
>TRBJ1-1|TRBD1|NA|TRBV9
TGTGCCAGCAGCTGGGACAGAAAAGCTTTCTTT
CASSWDRKAFF
>TRBJ2-7|TRBD2|once|TRBV6-2/TRBV6-3
TGTGCCAGCAGCCCGAGGACTAGCGGGGCCTACGAGCAGTACTTC
CASSPRTSGAYEQYF
>TRBJ1-1|TRBD1|NA|TRBV7-2
TGTGCCAGCGGAGGACAGGGCGGTACTGAAGCTTTCTTT
CASGGQGGTEAFF
>TRBJ2-7|NA|NA|TRBV6-6
TGTGCCAGCAGTTACATGGAGGGGGCTCCCTACGAGCAGTACTTC
CASSYMEGAPYEQYF
>TRBJ2-1|TRBD2|NA|TRBV5-1
TGCGCCAGCAGCTCAACCACAAGCGGGGAAGAGGCCTATGAGCAGTTCTTC
CASSSTTSGEEAYEQFF
>TRBJ2-1|NA|once|TRBV4-1
TGCGCCAGCAGCCAACCGGGCGGGATCGTCGATGAGCAGTTCTTC
CASSQPGGIVDEQFF
>TRBJ2-1|TRBD2|NA|TRBV24-1
TGTGCCACCAGTGAGAGTAGCGGGGTGGGCTCCTACAATGAGCAGTTCTTC
CATSESSGVGSYNEQFF
>TRBJ2-4|NA|NA|TRBV2
TGTGCCAGCACTGAAGACGTACCCATTCAGTACTTC
CASTEDVPIQYF
>TRBJ2-3|TRBD2|NA|TRBV7-2
TGTGCCAGCTCCTGGAGTAGCGGGGGGTTGGGGGTTTCCAGGCAGTATTTT
CASSWSSGGLGVSRQYF
>TRBJ2-7|TRBD2|NA|TRBV5-6
TGTGCCAGCAGCTTGGGAGCGGGGGGTCTGTGGGAGCAGTACTTC
CASSLGAGGLWEQYF
>TRBJ1-3|NA|once|TRBV3-1/TRBV3-2
TGTGCCAGCAGCCAAGGGGGACATCTCTCTGGAAACACCATATATTTT
CASSQGGHLSGNTIYF
>TRBJ2-1|TRBD2|NA|TRBV19
TGTGCCAGTAGTAGTCGGACTAGGTACAATGAGCAGTTCTTC
CASSSRTRYNEQFF
>TRBJ2-7|TRBD2|NA|TRBV5-1
TGCGCCAGCAGCACCACACCGGGACTAGCAAGCCACGAGCAGTACTTC
CASSTTPGLASHEQYF
>TRBJ1-2|NA|NA|TRBV24-1
TGTGCCACCAGCGACGAGCTCACTCACTATGGCTACACCTTC
CATSDELTHYGYTF
>TRBJ2-3|NA|once|TRBV11-3
TGTGCCAGCAGCTCGTCCCTCTCAGATACGCAGTATTTT
CASSSSLSDTQYF
>TRBJ1-6|NA|NA|TRBV2
TGTGCCAGAGGGACGGCTAGTAATTCACCCCTCCACTTT
CARGTASNSPLHF
>TRBJ1-1|TRBD1|NA|TRBV18
TGTGCCAGCTCACCGGGACAGGGGTCCACTGAAGCTTTCTTT
CASSPGQGSTEAFF
>TRBJ2-7|TRBD1|NA|TRBV7-8
TGTGCCAGCAGCCGAAGCCTAAACCGGGACAGGTCCTACGAGCAGTACTTC
CASSRSLNRDRSYEQYF
>TRBJ1-4|NA|NA|TRBV7-9
TGTGCCAGCAGCACAGGAGACCCGAATGAAAAACTGTTTTTT
CASSTGDPNEKLFF
>TRBJ2-4|TRBD2|NA|TRBV2
TGTGCCAGCAGTATGGCTCGGACTAGCGGGGGGCTAGCCAAAAACATTCAGTACTTC
CASSMARTSGGLAKNIQYF
>TRBJ2-5|NA|NA|TRBV7-9
TGTGCCAGCAGCCGCGAGACAGGGAGGGAGACCCAGTACTTC
CASSRETGRETQYF
>TRBJ1-4|NA|once|TRBV30
TGTGCCTGGAGTGTGCGGTTCCATAATGAAAAACTGTTTTTT
CAWSVRFHNEKLFF
>TRBJ2-1|NA|NA|TRBV5-4
TGTGCCAGCAGCTTAAGCGGTGGCAATGAGCAGTTCTTC
CASSLSGGNEQFF
>TRBJ2-3|TRBD2|NA|TRBV5-1
TGCGCCAGCAGCTTATTAAAAAGCTTACTAGCGGGAAGCACAGATACGCAGTATTTT
CASSLLKSLLAGSTDTQYF
>TRBJ1-2|NA|NA|TRBV7-9
TGTGCCAGCAGCCCATTCACTAACTATGGCTACACCTTC
CASSPFTNYGYTF
>TRBJ2-5|NA|NA|TRBV7-2
TGTGCCAGCAGATTAGCAGGGCGGGAGACCCAGTACTTC
CASRLAGRETQYF
>TRBJ1-1|NA|NA|TRBV6-5
TGTGCCAGTCGTCGGGACACTGAAGCTTTCTTT
CASRRDTEAFF
>TRBJ2-1|NA|once|TRBV12-2
TGTGCAAGTCGCTACCCCAGGGCTAGCTCCTACAATGAGCAGTTCTTC
CASRYPRASSYNEQFF
>TRBJ2-5|NA|once|TRBV5-6
TGTGCCAGCAGCACCCGCGGGGCAGCCTTGACCCAGTACTTC
CASSTRGAALTQYF
>TRBJ1-1|NA|NA|TRBV9
TGTGCCAGCAGCGTAGCTTCAGGGTTCGGCACTGAAGCTTTCTTT
CASSVASGFGTEAFF
>TRBJ1-4|NA|once|TRBV7-9
TGTGCCAGCAGCTTAGGGCAAACAACTAATGAAAAACTGTTTTTT
CASSLGQTTNEKLFF
>TRBJ2-1|TRBD1|NA|TRBV6-6
TGTGCCAGCAGTTACTTAGGGACAGGGAAGAGCTATGAGCAGTTCTTC
CASSYLGTGKSYEQFF
>TRBJ2-7|TRBD1|NA|TRBV6-1
TGTGCCAGCAGTGAAGTTGGACAGGGGTCTTGGGAGCAGTACTTC
CASSEVGQGSWEQYF
>TRBJ2-1|TRBD2|NA|TRBV20-1
TGCAGTGCTGGTGGGACTAGCGGGAGTAGGGGCGTTAGATACAATGAGCAGTTCTTC
CSAGGTSGSRGVRYNEQFF
>TRBJ2-6|NA|once|TRBV5-1
TGCGCCAGCAGGGGAGTCTCTGGGGCCAACGTCCTGACTTTC
CASRGVSGANVLTF
>TRBJ2-1|NA|NA|TRBV5-5
TGTGCCAGCAGCTTGGAAGGGGGCTCCTACAATGAGCAGTTCTTC
CASSLEGGSYNEQFF
>TRBJ2-7|NA|NA|TRBV5-1
TGCGCCAGCAGCTTGGGGCTAGGCGGCTACGAGCAGTACTTC
CASSLGLGGYEQYF
>TRBJ1-1|TRBD1|NA|TRBV12-3/TRBV12-4
TGTGCCAGCAGTTACAGGGGGCGCCCAGCTTTCTTT
CASSYRGRPAFF
>TRBJ1-1|TRBD1|NA|TRBV29-1
TGCAGCGTTGACATTGGGACAGGTGCCCGGTGGGCTTTCTTT
CSVDIGTGARWAFF
>TRBJ2-3|NA|NA|TRBV13
TGTGCCAGCAGCTTAGACAGCACAGATACGCAGTATTTT
CASSLDSTDTQYF
>TRBJ2-7|NA|NA|TRBV11-2
TGTGCCAGCAGCTCCCGTGGCGAGCAGTACTTC
CASSSRGEQYF
>TRBJ2-1|NA|NA|TRBV7-9
TGTGCCAGCAGCTTAACTCCCTACAATGAGCAGTTCTTC
CASSLTPYNEQFF
>TRBJ2-5|NA|NA|TRBV6-5
TGTGCCAGCTCCTTGAGCGGCAGAGAGACCCAGTACTTC
CASSLSGRETQYF
>TRBJ1-2|NA|NA|TRBV10-3
TGTGCCATCAGTGAGTCGGATCCAGACCACTATGGCTACACCTTC
CAISESDPDHYGYTF
>TRBJ2-7|TRBD1|NA|TRBV6-5
TGTGCCACGGACAGGGCCTACGAGCAGTACTTC
CATDRAYEQYF
>TRBJ2-3|TRBD1|NA|TRBV7-9
TGTGGATGTCCCGGGACAGGGGGAAACAGCACAGATACGCAGTATTTT
CGCPGTGGNSTDTQYF
>TRBJ2-4|NA|NA|TRBV11-3
TGTGCCAGCAGCTTAGAAGGGACAGCCAAAAACATTCAGTACTTC
CASSLEGTAKNIQYF
>TRBJ1-2|NA|NA|TRBV11-3
TGTGCCAGCAGCTTAGATCGGGGTGGGCCGGACGGCTACACCTTC
CASSLDRGGPDGYTF
>TRBJ2-7|TRBD2|NA|TRBV14
TGTGCCAGCAGCCAAGATTCGGACAGGGTGTTTTTAAGAGCGGGAGGGCCCTCCGAGCAGTACTTC
CASSQDSDRVFLRAGGPSEQYF
>TRBJ2-7|NA|NA|TRBV6-6
TGTGCCAGTTCATCAGGGACGAACTACGAGCAGTACTTC
CASSSGTNYEQYF
>TRBJ2-7|NA|NA|TRBV11-3
TGTGCCAGCAGCCGCCCCGAGACCTCCTACGAGCAGTACTTC
CASSRPETSYEQYF
>TRBJ1-6|NA|NA|TRBV2
TGTGCCAGCAGTGCGGGCCCCGGCAATTCACCCCTCCACTTT
CASSAGPGNSPLHF
>TRBJ2-7|NA|NA|TRBV6-5
TGTGCCAGCAGCCACCTTGACGGATACGAGCAGTACTTC
CASSHLDGYEQYF
>TRBJ1-5|TRBD1|NA|TRBV28
TGTGCCAGCAGTTTTAGGGGGCCGGATCAGCCCCAGCATTTT
CASSFRGPDQPQHF
>TRBJ1-2|NA|NA|TRBV4-1
TGCGCCAGCAGCCAAGTAGTCAATTCTAACTATGGCTACACCTTC
CASSQVVNSNYGYTF
>TRBJ2-5|NA|NA|TRBV19
TGTGCCAGCACCAATCCCGGAGAGACCCAGTACTTC
CASTNPGETQYF
>TRBJ1-1|TRBD1|NA|TRBV6-5
TGTGCCAGCAGTTACTCTACAGGGGGCACGGCGGCTGAAGCTTTCTTT
CASSYSTGGTAAEAFF
>TRBJ1-1|NA|NA|TRBV13
TGTGCCAGCAGCTTGCGGGGGGAGGGAATCTCTGAAGCTTTCTTT
CASSLRGEGISEAFF
>TRBJ2-1|NA|NA|TRBV28
TGTGCCAGCAGTTTATTATACCGTAGTGAGCAGTTCTTC
CASSLLYRSEQFF